This T cell receptor beta chain appears in the sequencing data of a study of blood T cell repertoires in COVID-19. Looking at the study overall: Researchers got acute and convalescent COVID-19 samples from the United States, Italy and Spain. Sample material is recorded as cDNA or gDNA derived from T cells, B-cell-depleted T cells, or PBMCs.

The V end was cut by 2 bases, the J end by 5 bases, with 14 bases between. Germline loops: CDR1 SGHRS, CDR2 YFSETQ. The CDR3 totals 14 residues. Original data processing: Nucleated cell number was recorded as an estimate derived from reference gene primer amplification. Clones were sequenced by immunoSEQ multiplex PCR, and TCRdb holds only the in-frame ones, with some missing. V, J and clone size are those of that table, while D and trimming were read from the DNA. The table includes approximately 74,000 clones, approximately 89% detected once. This sequence was found in a woman aged 55-69 years with active COVID-19. This sequence joins TRBV5-1 and TRBJ2-7, with D perhaps matching TRBD2 (6 bases). Sequenced input: peripheral blood. As DNA, the CDR3 is TGCGCCAGCAGCTTAGGTGGAGGGTACGACGAGCAGTACTTC. Protein product: CASSLGGGYDEQYF.